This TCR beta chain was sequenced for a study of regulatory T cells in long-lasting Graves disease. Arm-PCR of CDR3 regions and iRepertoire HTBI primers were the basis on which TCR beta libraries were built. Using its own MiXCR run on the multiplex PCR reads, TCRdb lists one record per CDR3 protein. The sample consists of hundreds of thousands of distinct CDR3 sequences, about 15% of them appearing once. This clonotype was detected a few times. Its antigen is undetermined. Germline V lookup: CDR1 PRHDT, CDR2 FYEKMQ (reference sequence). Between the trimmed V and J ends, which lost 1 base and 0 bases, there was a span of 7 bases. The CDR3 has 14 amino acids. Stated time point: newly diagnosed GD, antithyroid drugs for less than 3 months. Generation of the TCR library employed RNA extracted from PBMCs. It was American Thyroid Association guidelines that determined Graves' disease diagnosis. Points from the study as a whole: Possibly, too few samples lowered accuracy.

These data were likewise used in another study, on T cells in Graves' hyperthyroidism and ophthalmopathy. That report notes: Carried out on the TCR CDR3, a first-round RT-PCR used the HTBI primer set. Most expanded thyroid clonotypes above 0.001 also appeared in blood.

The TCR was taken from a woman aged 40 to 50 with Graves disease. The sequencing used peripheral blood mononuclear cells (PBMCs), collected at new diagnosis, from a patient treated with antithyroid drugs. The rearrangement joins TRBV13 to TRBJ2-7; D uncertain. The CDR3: CASSLALSSYEQYF. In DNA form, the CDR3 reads TGTGCCAGCAGCTTAGCGCTATCCTCCTACGAGCAGTACTTC.